This passage covers 21 T cell receptor beta chains from one sample sequenced in a study of human T cells and chemical hapten exposure. Time point described: pre-sensitization, week 0. Described treatment: therapeutic diphenylcyclopropenone sensitization with weekly scalp DPC. TCRdb re-called the RACE reads through MiXCR, storing one row per CDR3 protein. The sample gives about 110,000 distinct CDR3 sequences, around 10% of which show up once; 1.6% is in the top ten. This sample comprised whole blood, obtained in connection with sensitization to the hapten diphenylcyclopropenone (DPC). Every receptor here comes from a woman between 50 and 59 years old with alopecia areata. Some clones in this sample may be carry-over from other donors' samples.

This clonotype has more than one count but fewer than ten. The rearrangement links TRBV11-2 to TRBJ2-4; D is possibly TRBD2 (6 bases). CDR1 is SGHAT and CDR2 is FQNNGV in the germline V gene. V was cut by 5 bases and J by 3 bases, with 20 bases left in between. The CDR3 totals 17 residues. Here the CDR3 DNA reads TGTGCCAGCAGCGCGAACTGGAGGGGACGGAACAAAAACATTCAGTACTTC. It is translated as CASSANWRGRNKNIQYF.

The table lists this clonotype with a few counts. This chain uses TRBV27 with TRBJ2-7; 13 bases are shared with TRBD2. Germline CDR1 and CDR2: MNHEY and SMNVEV (reference sequence). Trimming at V came to 5 bases and at J to 0 bases, leaving 4 bases not matched to a gene. This CDR3 has 16 amino acids. This CDR3 is CASSPRLAGGSYEQYF. The DNA for the CDR3 is TGTGCCAGCAGTCCTCGACTAGCGGGGGGCTCCTACGAGCAGTACTTC.

The V gene is TRBV12-3 or TRBV12-4, the J gene TRBJ1-5, with D hard to call. With 5 bases removed from V and 5 bases from J, the gap between germline ends came to 10 bases. This CDR3 spans 13 amino acids. CDR3 sequence (DNA): TGTGCCAGCAGTATAAACAGAGATCAGCCCCAGCATTTT. Translated: CASSINRDQPQHF.

V and J are TRBV11-2 and TRBJ1-1, with D unclear. The CDR3 runs to 12 residues. Trimming cost V 5 bases and J 4 bases, with 8 bases left between them. The germline V gene has CDR1 SGHAT and CDR2 FQNNGV. The CDR3 here is CASSRSSTEAFF. DNA of the CDR3: TGTGCCAGCAGCCGCTCATCCACTGAAGCTTTCTTT.

V usage is TRBV29-1 and J usage is TRBJ2-1; tentatively, D is TRBD1 (5 bases). The ends were cut back, 6 bases at V and 3 bases at J, with 9 bases in the middle. This CDR3 contains 12 residues. Germline loops: CDR1 SQVTM, CDR2 ANQGSEA. CDR3 bases: TGCAGCGTAGACACAGGCTACAATGAGCAGTTCTTC. Residues: CSVDTGYNEQFF.

This clonotype showed up many times. CDR3 protein: CASSQGADSRGSGELFF. CDR3 DNA: TGTGCCAGCAGCCAAGGCGCCGACAGCCGGGGGTCCGGGGAGCTGTTTTTT. The J gene is TRBJ2-2, the V gene TRBV4-2, with a possible D match to TRBD2 (6 bases). Germline CDR1 and CDR2: LGHNA and YNFKEQ. The CDR3 sequence is 17 residues long. V lost 1 base and J 6 bases, leaving 18 bases between the germline ends.

This clonotype was seen a few times. J is TRBJ2-7 and V is TRBV28; D perhaps matches TRBD2 (5 bases). This CDR3 comprises 16 residues. With 5 bases removed from V and 2 bases from J, the gap between germline ends came to 19 bases. Per the germline V gene, CDR1 is MDHEN and CDR2 is SYDVKM. Here the CDR3 reads CASSRQRVTATYEQYF. Written as DNA, the CDR3 is TGTGCCAGCAGTCGCCAGAGGGTAACCGCCACCTACGAGCAGTACTTC. The whole variable domain, remainder taken from reference TRBV28 and TRBJ2-7, is DVKVTQSSRYLVKRTGEKVFLECVQDMDHENMFWYRQDPGLGLRLIYFSYDVKMKEKGDIPEGYSVSREKKERFSLILESASTNQTSMYLCASSRQRVTATYEQYFGPGTRLTVT.

The rearrangement links TRBV7-2 to TRBJ2-3; possibly TRBD1 for D (7 bases). CDR1 SGHTA and CDR2 FQGNSA come from the germline V gene. The CDR3 runs 13 residues. Deletions cut 8 bases from V and 5 bases from J, with 14 bases between. The CDR3 loop reads CASRFQGGDTQYF. CDR3 sequence (DNA): TGTGCCAGCCGGTTTCAGGGGGGAGATACGCAGTATTTT. The variable domain in full, with the rest retrieved from reference TRBV7-2 and TRBJ2-3, is GAGVSQSPSNKVTEKGKDVELRCDPISGHTALYWYRQSLGQGLEFLIYFQGNSAPDKSGLPSDRFSAERTGGSVSTLTIQRTQQEDSAVYLCASRFQGGDTQYFGPGTRLTVL.

In this sample, this clonotype turned up many times. This rearrangement joins TRBV4-3 to TRBJ1-2; D remains unclear. The germline V gene has CDR1 LGHNA and CDR2 YSLEER. Trimming removed 0 bases from V and 2 bases from J, with 16 bases in between. The CDR3 totals 17 residues. The DNA for the CDR3 is TGCGCCAGCAGCCAAGATGTCGGTGGTGCACGAAACTATGGCTACACCTTC. This gives the protein CASSQDVGGARNYGYTF.

In its sample, this clonotype was seen a few times. The chain is built from TRBV10-3 and TRBJ1-1, with a weak D call TRBD1 (5 bases). The CDR3 is 13 amino acids. CDR1 is ENHRY and CDR2 is SYGVKD in the germline V gene. V was trimmed by 8 bases and J by 3 bases, leaving 13 bases between them. CDR3 amino acids: CAIAQGEYTEAFF. CDR3 coding DNA: TGTGCCATCGCCCAGGGCGAATACACTGAAGCTTTCTTT.

The sample holds a few counts of this clonotype. This chain connects TRBV18 to TRBJ2-1; the D gene is possibly TRBD1 (6 bases). Trimming stripped 8 bases from V and 3 bases from J, with 14 bases between. Germline V gene sequence: CDR1 KGHSH, CDR2 LQKENI. CDR3 size: 14 residues. DNA for the CDR3: TGTGCCAGCACCGGGACAACACTCTACAATGAGCAGTTCTTC. Encoded protein: CASTGTTLYNEQFF.

This chain joins TRBV7-8 and TRBJ1-4; 9 nucleotides align to TRBD1. This CDR3 spans 14 amino acids. V gave up 5 bases and J gave up 7 bases; unmatched junction bases: 5. Germline CDR1 is SGHVS and CDR2 is FQNEAQ. CDR3 bases: TGTGCCAGCAGCCCGGGACAGGGTTTTGAAAAACTGTTTTTT. It translates to CASSPGQGFEKLFF.

This clonotype has a handful of counts. V and J are TRBV10-3 and TRBJ2-1, with TRBD2 matching over 8 bases. Trimming cost V 4 bases and J 4 bases; bases outside gene matches: 6. Germline CDR1 reads ENHRY; CDR2 reads SYGVKD. The CDR3 covers 15 residues. This CDR3 reads CAISGGGGTYNEQFF. The CDR3 bases are TGTGCCATCAGTGGCGGCGGGGGGACTTACAATGAGCAGTTCTTC.

DNA for the CDR3: TGTGCCAGCATTCGAGACCGTAATCAGCCCCAGCATTTT. Protein product: CASIRDRNQPQHF. The chain has TRBV28 and TRBJ1-5; D is ambiguous. Germline loops: CDR1 MDHEN, CDR2 SYDVKM. The CDR3 spans 13 residues. Between the trimmed V and J ends, which lost 7 bases and 4 bases, there was a span of 11 bases.

V usage is TRBV7-2 and J usage is TRBJ2-7; weak D call: TRBD1 (5 bases). The V gene's germline CDR1 is SGHTA and CDR2 FQGNSA. The CDR3 spans 14 residues. V was clipped by 1 base and J by 5 bases, with 12 bases between them. CDR3 sequence reads: CASSLGTRSNEQYF. The CDR3 bases are TGTGCCAGCAGCTTAGGGACACGCAGCAACGAGCAGTACTTC.

This clonotype was picked up many times. This chain joins TRBV6-5 and TRBJ1-6, with TRBD1 matching 10 bases. J was trimmed by 7 bases and V by 4 bases; bases with no gene match: 1. Germline V lookup: CDR1 MNHEY, CDR2 SVGAGI. The length of the CDR3 is 14 residues. CDR3 protein: CASSWTGGNSPLHF. The DNA of the CDR3 is TGTGCCAGCAGTTGGACAGGGGGAAATTCACCCCTCCACTTT.

V is TRBV9 and J is TRBJ1-3, with 9 bases lining up with TRBD1. J was trimmed by 0 bases and V by 0 bases; bases with no gene match: 4. Germline CDR1 reads SGDLS; CDR2 reads YYNGEE. This CDR3 is 17 amino acids long. CDR3 nucleotides: TGTGCCAGCAGCGTAGATCCACAGGGGGCCTCTGGAAACACCATATATTTT. It encodes CASSVDPQGASGNTIYF. Full variable domain (outside the CDR3, taken from reference TRBV9 and TRBJ1-3): DSGVTQTPKHLITATGQRVTLRCSPRSGDLSVYWYQQSLDQGLQFLIQYYNGEERAKGNILERFSAQQFPDLHSELNLSSLELGDSALYFCASSVDPQGASGNTIYFGEGSWLTVV.

This clonotype was seen only a few times. The V call is TRBV28, the J call TRBJ1-5; tentative D call: TRBD1 (6 bases). The ends were cut back, 6 bases at V and 3 bases at J, with 9 bases in the middle. Germline CDR1 and CDR2: MDHEN and SYDVKM. The CDR3 is 13 residues long. CDR3 sequence (DNA): TGTGCCAGCAGGGGGGCCAACAATCAGCCCCAGCATTTT. Translating gives CASRGANNQPQHF.

The rearrangement uses TRBV7-2 and TRBJ1-1, with TRBD1 identical over 7 bases. Trimming at V came to 2 bases and at J to 1 base, leaving 7 bases not matched to a gene. The CDR3 covers 16 residues. From germline, CDR1 is SGHTA and CDR2 FQGNSA. This chain's CDR3 is CASSLRRGNQNTEAFF. CDR3 nucleotides: TGTGCCAGCAGCTTACGCAGGGGGAATCAGAACACTGAAGCTTTCTTT.

In its sample, this clonotype was seen many times. The chain carries TRBV28 and TRBJ1-2; D unresolved. Germline-derived CDR1 and CDR2 are MDHEN and SYDVKM. Between the trimmed V and J ends, which lost 3 bases and 4 bases, there was a span of 6 bases. The CDR3 is made up of 12 amino acids. CDR3 residues: CASSFPLYGYTF. The CDR3 coding sequence is TGTGCCAGCAGTTTTCCCCTCTATGGCTACACCTTC.

The rearrangement links TRBV7-9 to TRBJ2-7; 8 positions agree with TRBD1. CDR1 is SEHNR, CDR2 FQNEAQ, per germline (reference sequence). V lost 5 bases and J lost 3; bases outside the gene matches: 6. There are 14 residues in the CDR3. CDR3 region: CASSPGQALYEQYF. As DNA, the CDR3 is TGTGCCAGCAGCCCGGGACAGGCACTCTACGAGCAGTACTTC.